A selection of T cell receptor beta chains follows, all from one sample in a study of blood T cell repertoires in COVID-19. The data were produced by immunoSEQ multiplex PCR, yet TCRdb's version contains in-frame clones alone and is incomplete. The sample lists 120,000 to 150,000 clones; about 70% were seen once. Sequencing was done on a sample of peripheral blood. These receptors all stem from a man older than 75 with acute or convalescent COVID-19. CDR3s leave out the opening cysteine and the closing phenylalanine or tryptophan.

V gene | CDR3 protein
TRBV15 | ATSRDPGQGRYEQY
TRBV5-1 | ASSLGTGGKDTQY
TRBV7-6 | ASSPSGQGPNQPQH
TRBV3-1/TRBV3-2 | ASSQDLMGWQY
TRBV5-8 | ASSSRGGALDTQY
TRBV15 | ATSAGGAVKNIQY
TRBV2 | ASTPGTGGNIQY
TRBV7-2 | ASSLNSGTGY
TRBV18 | ASSPTGGLSYEQY
TRBV7-8 | ASSSADRGTYEQY
TRBV25-1 | ASSGQGGNIQY
TRBV11-3 | ASSIRQGGGQETQY
TRBV28 | ASSVLAGGATDTQY
TRBV7-9 | ASSPFSAGGDTQY
TRBV7-2 | ASSPAGTTTDTQY
TRBV5-4 | ASSLGQGGIGYT
TRBV5-8 | ASSAIQGWDRGNEQF
TRBV30 | ACTGSEETQY
TRBV2 | ASSPETDEQF
TRBV10-2 | ASRDGTGGGDGYT